This T cell receptor beta chain was identified during a study of T-cell reconstitution after alpha-beta-depleted transplantation in children. Unique molecular identifiers featured in how the TCRbeta library was prepared. TCRdb recomputed calls from the PCR reads with MiXCR, one row per CDR3 protein. The top ten hold 1.1% of the sample, which has roughly 590,000 distinct CDR3 sequences, over 15% seen once. The germline CDR1 and CDR2 sequences are KGHSH and LQKENI. The CDR3 covers 14 residues. V was trimmed by 2 bases and J by 2 bases, leaving 8 bases between them. The source of this sequence is a human donor who donated a stem cell graft to a child with acute myeloid leukemia. The V call is TRBV18, the J call TRBJ2-3, with no clear D. The starting material was PBMCs from the stem cell graft donor, obtained from the stem cell graft. In DNA, the CDR3 is TGTGCCAGCTCACCAATCCAGGCCACAGATACGCAGTATTTT. Residues: CASSPIQATDTQYF.